These 10 T cell receptor beta chains were all obtained from the same sample, sequenced in a study of cytomegalovirus exposure and HLA in healthy donors. PCR employed 60 Vbeta and 13 Jbeta primers. The repertoire was sequenced with immunoSEQ multiplex PCR; TCRdb's copy has only in-frame clones and lacks some. This sample yields about 160,000 clones, of which less than 80% are seen a single time; 2.1% belongs to the top ten. The sample comprised PBMCs. The receptor source for this set is a man in his forties or fifties in good health and CMV-seronegative.

The chain links TRBV6-5 to TRBJ1-4; D uncertain. Germline assignment: CDR1 MNHEY and CDR2 SVGAGI. This CDR3 has 15 residues. V dropped 4 bases and J dropped 0 bases, with 9 bases sitting between them. The CDR3 coding sequence is TGTGCCAGCAGTTTGTCCGGGACAACTAATGAAAAACTGTTTTTT. Encoded protein: CASSLSGTTNEKLFF.

The genes are TRBV6-5 and TRBJ1-5, with 7 bases that match TRBD1. J gave up 2 bases and V 6 bases, and 7 bases lay outside the gene matches. CDR3 size: 15 residues. Per germline, CDR1 MNHEY and CDR2 SVGAGI. The CDR3 here is CASSLDRTGNQPQHF. CDR3 nucleotides: TGTGCCAGCAGCCTGGACAGGACGGGCAATCAGCCCCAGCATTTT.

The sample holds one count of this clone. The chain employs TRBV11-1 and TRBJ2-7, with TRBD1 as a possible D gene (5 bases). With 2 bases removed from V and 2 bases from J, the gap between germline ends came to 10 bases. CDR1 and CDR2 (germline): SGHAT, FQDESV (reference sequence). The CDR3 is 14 amino acids. The CDR3 sequence is CASSLSGIAYEQYF. DNA for the CDR3: TGTGCCAGCAGCTTATCAGGGATCGCCTACGAGCAGTACTTC.

V gene TRBV7-9 combines with J gene TRBJ2-1; tentative D call: TRBD2 (6 bases). The germline gives CDR1 SEHNR, CDR2 FQNEAQ (reference sequence). Deletions cut 11 bases from V and 6 bases from J, with 20 bases between. This CDR3 has 14 amino acids. The CDR3 is CASGSGLGGNEQFF. The CDR3 DNA is TGTGCCTCGGGGAGCGGCCTCGGGGGCAATGAGCAGTTCTTC. Drawing the rest from reference TRBV7-9 and TRBJ2-1, the complete variable domain is DTGVSQNPRHKITKRGQNVTFRCDPISEHNRLYWYRQTLGQGPEFLTYFQNEAQLEKSRLLSDRFSAERPKGSFSTLEIQRTEQGDSAMYLCASGSGLGGNEQFFGPGTRLTVL.

The chain recombines TRBV28 with TRBJ1-2, with 7 positions matching TRBD1. The CDR3 sequence is 12 residues long. J lost 10 bases, V lost 4 bases, and 6 bases had no gene match. Germline V CDR1 and CDR2: MDHEN, SYDVKM. DNA for the CDR3: TGTGCCAGCAGTTCCGGGACAGTCGTCTACACCTTC. Translated: CASSSGTVVYTF.

J is TRBJ1-3 and V is TRBV5-1, with D unresolved. The germline V gene encodes CDR1 SGHRS and CDR2 YFSETQ. The CDR3 has 16 residues. Trimming stripped 4 bases from V and 3 bases from J, with 17 bases between. The CDR3 region is CASSRAGLLYGNTIYF. DNA for the CDR3: TGCGCCAGCAGCCGGGCGGGGTTGCTGTATGGAAACACCATATATTTT.

This chain joins TRBV6-5 and TRBJ1-5, with unresolved D. Germline lookup yields CDR1 MNHEY and CDR2 SVGAGI. The CDR3 contains 14 residues. The germline V and J ends were trimmed by 6 bases and 4 bases, with 13 bases remaining between them. The CDR3 bases are TGTGCCAGCAGACAAGCTCTGGAGAATCAGCCCCAGCATTTT. Its translation: CASRQALENQPQHF.

The chain carries TRBV28 and TRBJ2-7; TRBD1 is a possible D gene (5 bases). The CDR3 loop spans 13 amino acids. Germline loops: CDR1 MDHEN, CDR2 SYDVKM. The germline V and J ends were trimmed by 3 bases and 2 bases, with 8 bases remaining between them. The CDR3 region has the DNA TGTGCCAGCAGTTTGACAGCCACCTACGAGCAGTACTTC. Translation: CASSLTATYEQYF. Full variable domain (outside the CDR3, taken from reference TRBV28 and TRBJ2-7): DVKVTQSSRYLVKRTGEKVFLECVQDMDHENMFWYRQDPGLGLRLIYFSYDVKMKEKGDIPEGYSVSREKKERFSLILESASTNQTSMYLCASSLTATYEQYFGPGTRLTVT.

This chain uses TRBV5-6 with TRBJ1-4; D ambiguous. CDR3 length: 15 residues. Trimming left V 0 bases short and J 5 bases short, with 11 bases between. Germline CDR1 SGHDT, CDR2 YYEEEE. The CDR3 bases are TGTGCCAGCAGCTTGGTCGGGCGGGAAAATGAAAAACTGTTTTTT. Translating gives CASSLVGRENEKLFF.

The chain employs TRBV5-1 and TRBJ2-5, with D unclear. The CDR3 extends over 15 amino acids. The V gene's germline CDR1 is SGHRS and CDR2 YFSETQ. V was clipped by 0 bases and J by 5 bases, with 14 bases between them. The DNA for the CDR3 is TGCGCCAGCAGCTTGGGTCAGGTGGCACCCGAGACCCAGTACTTC. Encoded protein: CASSLGQVAPETQYF.